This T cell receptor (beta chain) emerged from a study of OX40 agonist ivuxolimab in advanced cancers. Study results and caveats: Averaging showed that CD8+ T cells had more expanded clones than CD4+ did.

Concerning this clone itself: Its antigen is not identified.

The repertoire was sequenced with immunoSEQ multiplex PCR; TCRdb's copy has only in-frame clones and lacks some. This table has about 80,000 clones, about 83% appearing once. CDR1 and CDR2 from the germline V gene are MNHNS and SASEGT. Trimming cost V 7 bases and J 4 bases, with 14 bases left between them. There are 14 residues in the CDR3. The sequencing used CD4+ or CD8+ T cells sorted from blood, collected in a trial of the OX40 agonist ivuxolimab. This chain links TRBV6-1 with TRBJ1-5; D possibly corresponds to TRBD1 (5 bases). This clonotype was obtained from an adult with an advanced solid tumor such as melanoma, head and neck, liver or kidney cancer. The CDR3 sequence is CASNDQGMNQPQHF. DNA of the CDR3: TGTGCCAGCAACGACCAGGGTATGAATCAGCCCCAGCATTTT.